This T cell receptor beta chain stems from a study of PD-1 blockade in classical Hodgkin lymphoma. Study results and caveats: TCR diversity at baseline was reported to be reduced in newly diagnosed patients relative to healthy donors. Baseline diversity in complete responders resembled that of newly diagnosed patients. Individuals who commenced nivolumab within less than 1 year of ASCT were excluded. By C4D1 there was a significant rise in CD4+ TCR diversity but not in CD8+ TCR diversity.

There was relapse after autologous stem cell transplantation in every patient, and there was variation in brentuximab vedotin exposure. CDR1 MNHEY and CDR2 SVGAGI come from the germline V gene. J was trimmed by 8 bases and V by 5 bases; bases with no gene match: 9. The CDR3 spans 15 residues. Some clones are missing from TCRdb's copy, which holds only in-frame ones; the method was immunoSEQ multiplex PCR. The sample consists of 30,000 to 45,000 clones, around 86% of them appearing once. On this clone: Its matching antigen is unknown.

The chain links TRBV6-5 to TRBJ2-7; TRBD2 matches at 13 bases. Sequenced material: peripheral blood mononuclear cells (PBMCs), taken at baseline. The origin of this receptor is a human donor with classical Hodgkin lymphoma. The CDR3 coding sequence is TGTGCCAGCAGTCCCTTGGGACTAGCGGGGCTGAAGCAGTACTTC. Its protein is CASSPLGLAGLKQYF.